One sample yielded the 27 T cell receptor beta chains listed below, sequenced in a study of beta chain features in type 1 diabetes. The sequenced template was cDNA made from the entire isolated RNA. Clones were read by immunoSEQ multiplex PCR, and TCRdb kept only the in-frame ones, dropping some. The sample has around 500,000 clones; approximately 10% are singletons. Sequenced material: naive CD4+ T cells from blood. The receptors were sampled from a woman aged 18-35 years in good health.

The gene calls are TRBV6-5 and TRBJ1-5; D unclear. The ends were cut back, 6 bases at V and 6 bases at J, with 18 bases in the middle. The CDR3 contains 15 residues. Germline V gene lookup returns CDR1 MNHEY and CDR2 SVGAGI. The CDR3 is CASSRKLGSSQPQHF. CDR3 DNA: TGTGCCAGCAGCCGCAAATTAGGGTCATCTCAGCCCCAGCATTTT.

In this sample, this clone turned up a few times. The CDR3 nucleotides read TGCAGCGTTTACCCAGCGGTAAATGAGCAGTTCTTC. Protein: CSVYPAVNEQFF. The genes are TRBV29-1 and TRBJ2-1, with a weak D call TRBD2 (5 bases). V lost 5 bases, J lost 7 bases, and 12 bases lay in between. The CDR3 runs to 12 residues. CDR1 SQVTM and CDR2 ANQGSEA come from the germline V gene.

This chain links TRBV5-6 with TRBJ2-5; 8 bases fit TRBD2. This CDR3 comprises 16 residues. CDR1 is SGHDT, CDR2 YYEEEE, per germline. The V gene end was trimmed by 3 bases and the J gene end by 0 bases; junction bases not matched to a gene: 7. CDR3 loop: CASSYGGRRYQETQYF. The DNA for the CDR3 is TGTGCCAGCAGCTATGGCGGGAGGAGGTACCAAGAGACCCAGTACTTC. Full variable domain (outside the CDR3, taken from reference TRBV5-6 and TRBJ2-5): DAGVTQSPTHLIKTRGQQVTLRCSPKSGHDTVSWYQQALGQGPQFIFQYYEEEERQRGNFPDRFSGHQFPNYSSELNVNALLLGDSALYLCASSYGGRRYQETQYFGPGTRLLVL.

The CDR3 region has the DNA TGTGCCTGGAGTGGAAGTTGGGCAGGGGCCGGCTACACCTTC. Residues: CAWSGSWAGAGYTF. The gene calls are TRBV30 and TRBJ1-2; TRBD1 might be the D (6 bases). The germline gives CDR1 GTSNPN, CDR2 SVGIG (reference sequence). The CDR3 is 14 amino acids. The V end lost 1 base, the J end lost 8 bases, and 17 bases lay between the germline ends.

This clone was seen once. V gene TRBV7-2 combines with J gene TRBJ2-1, with a weak D call TRBD2 (5 bases). The CDR3 length is 12 residues. V gave up 2 bases and J gave up 12 bases, with 11 bases separating them. Germline V lookup: CDR1 SGHTA, CDR2 FQGNSA. For the CDR3, the DNA is TGTGCCAGCAGCTTAACTAGAACGGTGCAGTTCTTC. Translated, it gives CASSLTRTVQFF.

The chain couples TRBV7-7 to TRBJ2-1; 8 bases are a match to TRBD2. Germline values: CDR1 SSHAT, CDR2 FNYEAQ (reference sequence). The CDR3 runs to 13 residues. V gave up 5 bases and J gave up 8 bases; unmatched junction bases: 5. CDR3: CASSPGGPDEQFF. CDR3 in DNA: TGTGCCAGCAGCCCGGGGGGGCCCGATGAGCAGTTCTTC.

The chain combines TRBV19 with TRBJ1-1; 7 bases match TRBD1. V trimming: 5 bases; J trimming: 3 bases; junction bases outside the gene matches: 3. Germline CDR1 LNHDA, CDR2 SQIVND (reference sequence). The CDR3 totals 13 residues. Here the CDR3 DNA reads TGTGCCAGTAGTGCCACAGGGGACACTGAAGCTTTCTTT. As protein: CASSATGDTEAFF.

The chain links TRBV7-9 to TRBJ1-2, with D maybe TRBD1 (5 bases). V lost 6 bases to trimming and J lost 2 bases, with 10 bases between them. Germline V gene lookup returns CDR1 SEHNR and CDR2 FQNEAQ (reference sequence). CDR3 length: 13 amino acids. CDR3 sequence (DNA): TGTGCCAGCAGGGGAAAGGGGAACTATGGCTACACCTTC. This codes for CASRGKGNYGYTF. The full variable domain, completed using reference TRBV7-9 and TRBJ1-2, is DTGVSQNPRHKITKRGQNVTFRCDPISEHNRLYWYRQTLGQGPEFLTYFQNEAQLEKSRLLSDRFSAERPKGSFSTLEIQRTEQGDSAMYLCASRGKGNYGYTFGSGTRLTVV.

This sequence joins TRBV7-9 and TRBJ2-2, with D perhaps matching TRBD1 (5 bases). Trimming stripped 6 bases from V and 1 base from J, with 15 bases between. The CDR3 covers 16 residues. CDR1 and CDR2 (germline): SEHNR, FQNEAQ (reference sequence). The CDR3 DNA is TGTGCCAGCAGAACTAAGGTCAGGGAGAACACCGGGGAGCTGTTTTTT. Its protein is CASRTKVRENTGELFF.

The J gene is TRBJ2-4, the V gene TRBV5-1; D is ambiguous. Germline V gene data show CDR1 as SGHRS and CDR2 as YFSETQ. The CDR3 spans 14 residues. Trimming stripped 0 bases from V and 6 bases from J, with 10 bases between. CDR3 in amino acids: CASSLGPGPNIQYF. The CDR3 DNA reads TGCGCCAGCAGCTTGGGTCCAGGTCCAAACATTCAGTACTTC.

This chain links TRBV5-1 with TRBJ2-1, with a tentative D call TRBD1 (5 bases). This CDR3 contains 15 residues. Trimming took off 0 bases at V and 0 bases at J, with 7 bases between the two ends. Germline loops: CDR1 SGHRS, CDR2 YFSETQ. The CDR3, as DNA: TGCGCCAGCAGCTTGGGACAGCGCTCCTACAATGAGCAGTTCTTC. It yields the protein CASSLGQRSYNEQFF.

Only a few counts were recorded for this clone. The J gene is TRBJ2-5, the V gene TRBV9, with D perhaps matching TRBD1 (5 bases). The CDR3 consists of 16 residues. The V gene's germline CDR1 is SGDLS and CDR2 YYNGEE. Trimming cost V 0 bases and J 3 bases, with 15 bases left between them. Here the CDR3 DNA reads TGTGCCAGCAGCGTAGGGGCCCAGCCAGGGAAAGAGACCCAGTACTTC. Its translation: CASSVGAQPGKETQYF.

The chain recombines TRBV5-4 with TRBJ2-3; possible D gene TRBD2, 5 bases. The V end was cut by 0 bases, the J end by 1 base, with 6 bases between. The CDR3 sequence is 14 residues long. From germline, CDR1 is SGHNT and CDR2 YYREEE (reference sequence). As DNA, the CDR3 is TGTGCCAGCAGCTTGGGAGGGCGCACAGATACGCAGTATTTT. Its translation: CASSLGGRTDTQYF.

The V gene is TRBV7-9, the J gene TRBJ2-2; 7 bases are a match to TRBD1. This CDR3 is built from 18 residues. After removal of 0 bases from V and 1 base from J, the junction contained 8 bases not matched to a gene. CDR1 and CDR2 from the germline V gene are SEHNR and FQNEAQ (reference sequence). The CDR3 here is CASSLAGWTGLNTGELFF. In DNA, the CDR3 is TGTGCCAGCAGCTTAGCCGGGTGGACAGGCCTGAACACCGGGGAGCTGTTTTTT.

The V call is TRBV4-3, the J call TRBJ2-3; D remains unclear. The germline V and J ends were trimmed by 3 bases and 1 base, with 5 bases remaining between them. The CDR3 covers 13 residues. The V gene's germline CDR1 is LGHNA and CDR2 YSLEER. CDR3 nucleotide sequence: TGCGCCAGCAGCCAGAAGGGCACAGATACGCAGTATTTT. It translates to CASSQKGTDTQYF.

This clone was counted only a few times. V is TRBV9 and J is TRBJ1-3, with D possibly TRBD1 on 5 matching bases. Trimming pared 6 bases from V and 3 bases from J, leaving 19 bases between. The CDR3 length is 16 residues. CDR1 is SGDLS, CDR2 YYNGEE, per germline. The CDR3 DNA reads as TGTGCCAGCACCAAAACAACCGGACAAGGTGGAAACACCATATATTTT. This sequence encodes CASTKTTGQGGNTIYF.

This clone was observed many times. The CDR3 DNA follows: TGTGCCAGCAGCGTAGAAGCTTCTGAGACCCAGTACTTC. Protein product: CASSVEASETQYF. V and J are TRBV9 and TRBJ2-5; no clear D gene. This CDR3 contains 13 residues. V shed 0 bases and J shed 5 bases, with 8 bases lying between them. Germline loops: CDR1 SGDLS, CDR2 YYNGEE.

This clone was found a few times. This rearrangement joins TRBV25-1 to TRBJ2-1; D ambiguous. The CDR3 consists of 15 residues. Trimming removed 4 bases from V and 4 bases from J, with 14 bases in between. Germline CDR1 MGHDK, CDR2 SYGVNS. CDR3 bases: TGTGCCAGCAGTGCGGGTACCGCATCTTACAATGAGCAGTTCTTC. Translation: CASSAGTASYNEQFF.

The V gene is TRBV7-2, the J gene TRBJ1-6; D is uncertain. Germline CDR1 and CDR2: SGHTA and FQGNSA. There are 13 residues in the CDR3. The ends were cut back, 5 bases at V and 7 bases at J, with 9 bases in the middle. The CDR3 bases are TGTGCCAGCAGCCGGACGGGGAATTCACCCCTCCACTTT. It encodes CASSRTGNSPLHF.

This clone was detected only once. This chain uses TRBV7-8 with TRBJ1-2, with 9 bases aligning to TRBD1. The length of the CDR3 is 13 residues. Germline V gene lookup returns CDR1 SGHVS and CDR2 FQNEAQ. The V segment lost 4 bases and the J segment 4 bases; nucleotides outside the gene matches: 1. This chain's CDR3 is CASSSGQGYGYTF. Here the CDR3 DNA reads TGTGCCAGCAGCTCGGGACAGGGCTATGGCTACACCTTC.

The chain carries TRBV28 and TRBJ1-2; D not certain. The CDR3 has 12 residues. Germline V gene sequence: CDR1 MDHEN, CDR2 SYDVKM. V lost 3 bases and J 5 bases, leaving 7 bases between the germline ends. CDR3 protein: CASSLVKYGYTF. The CDR3, as DNA: TGTGCCAGCAGTTTGGTTAAGTATGGCTACACCTTC.

V and J are TRBV29-1 and TRBJ2-3, with TRBD2 matching over 9 bases. After removal of 4 bases from V and 2 bases from J, the junction contained 7 bases not matched to a gene. CDR1 is SQVTM and CDR2 is ANQGSEA in the germline V gene. The CDR3 covers 15 residues. For the CDR3, the DNA is TGCAGCGTTGGGGGACTAGCAGGGCCCACAGATACGCAGTATTTT. It encodes CSVGGLAGPTDTQYF.

The genes are TRBV7-2 and TRBJ2-3; perhaps TRBD2 as D (6 bases). V gave up 4 bases and J gave up 1 base, with 12 bases separating them. In germline, CDR1 is SGHTA, CDR2 FQGNSA. The CDR3 spans 15 residues. The DNA of the CDR3 is TGTGCCAGCAGCTCGCCTTGGGGGGGCACAGATACGCAGTATTTT. Translating gives CASSSPWGGTDTQYF.

In its sample, this clone was seen a few times. The rearrangement joins TRBV2 to TRBJ2-7; no clear D gene. The CDR3 spans 13 residues. V gave up 3 bases and J gave up 1 base, with 7 bases separating them. Germline values: CDR1 SNHLY, CDR2 FYNNEI. The CDR3 here is CASSDARSYEQYF. CDR3 sequence (DNA): TGTGCCAGCAGTGACGCGCGTTCCTACGAGCAGTACTTC. Using reference TRBV2 and TRBJ2-7 for the parts outside the CDR3, the full variable domain is EPEVTQTPSHQVTQMGQEVILRCVPISNHLYFYWYRQILGQKVEFLVSFYNNEISEKSEIFDDQFSVERPDGSNFTLKIRSTKLEDSAMYFCASSDARSYEQYFGPGTRLTVT.

The chain joins TRBV19 to TRBJ2-7; unclear D gene. The CDR3 is 12 amino acids. V lost 3 bases and J 4 bases, leaving 7 bases between the germline ends. CDR1 LNHDA and CDR2 SQIVND come from the germline V gene (reference sequence). The CDR3 reads CASSMYGYEQYF. The CDR3 DNA reads TGTGCCAGTAGTATGTACGGGTACGAGCAGTACTTC.

This chain links TRBV15 with TRBJ1-1; 12 positions match TRBD1. CDR1 is LNHNV and CDR2 is YYDKDF in the germline V gene (reference sequence). The CDR3 length is 15 residues. The junction had 4 bases not matched to a gene; V was cut back by 5 bases and J by 3 bases. In DNA, the CDR3 is TGTGCCACCAGCCCAGGGACAGGGGGCCACACTGAAGCTTTCTTT. It translates to CATSPGTGGHTEAFF.

This clone was detected a few times. The chain recombines TRBV5-6 with TRBJ1-1; the D is unclear. V lost 7 bases and J 5 bases, leaving 18 bases between the germline ends. Germline CDR1 is SGHDT and CDR2 is YYEEEE. The CDR3 loop spans 14 amino acids. DNA of the CDR3: TGTGCCAGCGCATCTATGGGGAAGTTGACTGAAGCTTTCTTT. Its translation: CASASMGKLTEAFF.